The rows below give T cell receptor beta chains drawn from one sample of a study of T cell repertoires in cytomegalovirus infection. No antigen is known for these receptors. TCRdb used MiXCR to reprocess the reads, holding one entry per CDR3 protein. The top ten clones hold roughly 18% of a sample with hundreds of thousands of distinct CDR3 sequences, around a third of them seen once. The source material was cultured PBMCs, sampled from culture after CMV antigen stimulation. The receptors here all came from a human donor in good health (CMV status not recorded). Some clones in this sample may be carry-over from other donors' samples. The CDR3 runs from the conserved cysteine through the conserved F or W. Each record gives: V gene, clone size, CDR3 length, D gene, J gene, CDR3 protein, CDR3 DNA. D genes are given only for firm matches. A clone size is listed for some rows: how often the clone was seen (once, few, many), or a class if it is expanded.

v_gene: TRBV30
abundance: .
len: 13
d_gene: .
j_gene: TRBJ2-1
CDR3aa: CAWSVGFYNEQFF
CDR3nt: TGTGCCTGGAGTGTCGGATTTTACAATGAGCAGTTCTTC

v_gene: TRBV18
abundance: few
len: 14
d_gene: .
j_gene: TRBJ2-1
CDR3aa: CASSPPVSDNEQFF
CDR3nt: TGTGCCAGCTCACCACCAGTAAGCGACAATGAGCAGTTCTTC

v_gene: TRBV12-3/TRBV12-4
abundance: few
len: 16
d_gene: .
j_gene: TRBJ2-3
CDR3aa: CASRQRVSTPTDTQYF
CDR3nt: TGTGCCAGCAGGCAACGCGTGAGCACCCCCACAGATACGCAGTATTTT

v_gene: TRBV20-1
abundance: .
len: 17
d_gene: TRBD2
j_gene: TRBJ2-3
CDR3aa: CSARDNLAEVSTDTQYF
CDR3nt: TGCAGTGCTAGAGATAATCTAGCGGAAGTGAGCACAGATACGCAGTATTTT

v_gene: TRBV7-8
abundance: .
len: 16
d_gene: .
j_gene: TRBJ1-1
CDR3aa: CASSLKPGGTGTEAFF
CDR3nt: TGTGCCAGCAGCTTAAAGCCGGGGGGAACAGGAACTGAAGCTTTCTTT

v_gene: TRBV7-4
abundance: .
len: 14
d_gene: .
j_gene: TRBJ2-7
CDR3aa: CASSLGRAGTEQYF
CDR3nt: TGTGCCAGCAGCTTAGGCAGGGCTGGAACGGAGCAGTACTTC

v_gene: TRBV7-2
abundance: many
len: 15
d_gene: .
j_gene: TRBJ2-1
CDR3aa: CASSLSRGPYNEQFF
CDR3nt: TGTGCCAGCAGCTTAAGTCGGGGCCCCTACAATGAGCAGTTCTTC

v_gene: TRBV11-2
abundance: few
len: 20
d_gene: .
j_gene: TRBJ1-1
CDR3aa: CASSLDPVHFRTVGNTEAFF
CDR3nt: TGTGCCAGCAGCTTAGATCCTGTACATTTCCGGACAGTTGGGAACACTGAAGCTTTCTTT

v_gene: TRBV11-2
abundance: once
len: 16
d_gene: .
j_gene: TRBJ2-3
CDR3aa: CASSLDGGKFTDTQYF
CDR3nt: TGTGCCAGCAGCTTAGATGGCGGGAAGTTCACAGATACGCAGTATTTT

v_gene: TRBV28
abundance: .
len: 14
d_gene: .
j_gene: TRBJ2-5
CDR3aa: CASSSYGGPETQYF
CDR3nt: TGTGCCAGCAGTTCCTACGGGGGCCCGGAGACCCAGTACTTC

v_gene: TRBV14
abundance: .
len: 14
d_gene: TRBD2
j_gene: TRBJ2-1
CDR3aa: CASSASGYHNEQFF
CDR3nt: TGTGCCAGCAGCGCTAGCGGGTACCACAATGAGCAGTTCTTC

v_gene: TRBV7-6
abundance: .
len: 14
d_gene: .
j_gene: TRBJ2-2
CDR3aa: CASSLGTDTGELFF
CDR3nt: TGTGCCAGCAGCTTAGGCACAGACACCGGGGAGCTGTTTTTT

v_gene: TRBV6-2/TRBV6-3
abundance: .
len: 13
d_gene: .
j_gene: TRBJ2-1
CDR3aa: CASSRTVYNEQFF
CDR3nt: TGTGCCAGCAGTCGGACAGTCTACAATGAGCAGTTCTTC

v_gene: TRBV20-1
abundance: .
len: 15
d_gene: .
j_gene: TRBJ2-7
CDR3aa: CSARDLLRVTYEQYF
CDR3nt: TGCAGTGCTAGAGATCTCTTGCGCGTGACCTACGAGCAGTACTTC

v_gene: TRBV6-1
abundance: .
len: 13
d_gene: .
j_gene: TRBJ2-7
CDR3aa: CAEAKGAHYEQYF
CDR3nt: TGTGCCGAGGCCAAGGGAGCCCACTACGAGCAGTACTTC

v_gene: TRBV7-2
abundance: many
len: 15
d_gene: .
j_gene: TRBJ1-4
CDR3aa: CASSLYGGMNEKLFF
CDR3nt: TGTGCCAGCAGCTTATATGGGGGGATGAATGAAAAACTGTTTTTT

v_gene: TRBV11-2
abundance: few
len: 14
d_gene: TRBD2
j_gene: TRBJ2-3
CDR3aa: CASSLGLAVDTQYF
CDR3nt: TGTGCCAGCAGCTTAGGACTAGCGGTAGATACGCAGTATTTT

v_gene: TRBV28
abundance: few
len: 14
d_gene: .
j_gene: TRBJ1-5
CDR3aa: CASSLSHRDQPQHF
CDR3nt: TGTGCCAGCAGTTTATCCCACAGAGATCAGCCCCAGCATTTT

v_gene: TRBV4-1
abundance: .
len: 15
d_gene: .
j_gene: TRBJ1-2
CDR3aa: CASSLKITPDYGYTF
CDR3nt: TGCGCCAGCAGCCTAAAAATCACCCCTGACTATGGCTACACCTTC

v_gene: TRBV6-1
abundance: .
len: 20
d_gene: TRBD2
j_gene: TRBJ2-5
CDR3aa: CASSRLTYGTSGGQEETQYF
CDR3nt: TGTGCCAGCAGTAGATTAACCTACGGGACTAGCGGGGGGCAAGAGGAGACCCAGTACTTC

v_gene: TRBV29-1
abundance: few
len: 10
d_gene: .
j_gene: TRBJ1-1
CDR3aa: CSVEDTEAFF
CDR3nt: TGCAGCGTTGAGGACACTGAAGCTTTCTTT

v_gene: TRBV7-6
abundance: few
len: 15
d_gene: .
j_gene: TRBJ2-5
CDR3aa: CASSSRATVGETQYF
CDR3nt: TGTGCCAGCAGCTCTCGGGCAACCGTGGGGGAGACCCAGTACTTC

v_gene: TRBV20-1
abundance: .
len: 12
d_gene: TRBD2
j_gene: TRBJ2-5
CDR3aa: CSAISGSETQYF
CDR3nt: TGCAGTGCTATTAGCGGGAGTGAGACCCAGTACTTC

v_gene: TRBV12-3/TRBV12-4
abundance: .
len: 18
d_gene: TRBD1
j_gene: TRBJ1-6
CDR3aa: CASSRWTGPLQGNSPLHF
CDR3nt: TGTGCCAGCAGTCGATGGACAGGGCCCCTTCAAGGGAATTCACCCCTCCACTTT

v_gene: TRBV7-8
abundance: many
len: 16
d_gene: .
j_gene: TRBJ2-5
CDR3aa: CASSLGKDYYQETQYF
CDR3nt: TGTGCCAGCAGCTTAGGGAAGGACTACTACCAAGAGACCCAGTACTTC

v_gene: TRBV12-3/TRBV12-4
abundance: .
len: 17
d_gene: .
j_gene: TRBJ2-3
CDR3aa: CASSFLGTILPTDTQYF
CDR3nt: TGTGCCAGCAGTTTTTTGGGGACGATTCTCCCCACAGATACGCAGTATTTT

v_gene: TRBV6-6
abundance: .
len: 16
d_gene: .
j_gene: TRBJ2-1
CDR3aa: CASNLYNGQGDNEQFF
CDR3nt: TGTGCCAGCAACCTCTATAATGGGCAGGGAGACAATGAGCAGTTCTTC

v_gene: TRBV27
abundance: few
len: 14
d_gene: .
j_gene: TRBJ1-1
CDR3aa: CASSLYPGSGEAFF
CDR3nt: TGTGCCAGCAGTTTATACCCGGGGTCTGGTGAAGCTTTCTTT

v_gene: TRBV20-1
abundance: .
len: 13
d_gene: .
j_gene: TRBJ2-4
CDR3aa: CSARGVAKNIQYF
CDR3nt: TGCAGTGCTAGGGGGGTTGCCAAAAACATTCAGTACTTC

v_gene: TRBV7-9
abundance: .
len: 14
d_gene: .
j_gene: TRBJ2-7
CDR3aa: CASSDEGRGRLVNF
CDR3nt: TGTGCCAGCAGCGACGAGGGCCGGGGCAGATTGGTGAACTTC